This TCR beta chain appears in the sequencing data of a study of beta chain features in type 1 diabetes. The authors reverse transcribed all of the isolated RNA, so sequencing captured expressed TCRB transcripts. Average reads for naive, central memory and regulatory T cell samples were about 3.7 million. The protocol was immunoSEQ multiplex PCR, while the TCRdb copy is restricted to in-frame clones and leaves out a portion. Of a few hundred thousand clones listed, 11% to 15% were seen once; the top ten hold approximately 0.021%. The CDR3 is 14 residues long. Germline V CDR1 and CDR2: SQVTM, ANQGSEA. The V and J ends lost 6 bases and 0 bases respectively, with 9 bases between them. The study's findings and limits: The naive, central memory and Treg TCRB repertoires looked more alike in patients than they did in healthy donors. All four CD4+ subsets from Type 1 diabetes patients carried moderately but significantly shorter TCRB CDR3s. VDJ junctions sequenced from type 1 diabetes patients showed fewer insertions and more deletions.

By way of CD45RO/CCR7/CD25/CD127/CD95/CD27, the CD4+ regulatory, stem cell-like memory, central memory and naive cells were sorted. A word on this clone: Its antigen is as yet unknown.

This chain uses TRBV29-1 with TRBJ2-6; the D gene is possibly TRBD2 (5 bases). The sequence came from a man under 40 with type 1 diabetes. The sample taken for sequencing was naive CD4+ T cells from blood. CDR3 region: CSVPRDSGANVLTF. In nucleotides, the CDR3 is TGCAGCGTACCACGGGACTCTGGGGCCAACGTCCTGACTTTC.